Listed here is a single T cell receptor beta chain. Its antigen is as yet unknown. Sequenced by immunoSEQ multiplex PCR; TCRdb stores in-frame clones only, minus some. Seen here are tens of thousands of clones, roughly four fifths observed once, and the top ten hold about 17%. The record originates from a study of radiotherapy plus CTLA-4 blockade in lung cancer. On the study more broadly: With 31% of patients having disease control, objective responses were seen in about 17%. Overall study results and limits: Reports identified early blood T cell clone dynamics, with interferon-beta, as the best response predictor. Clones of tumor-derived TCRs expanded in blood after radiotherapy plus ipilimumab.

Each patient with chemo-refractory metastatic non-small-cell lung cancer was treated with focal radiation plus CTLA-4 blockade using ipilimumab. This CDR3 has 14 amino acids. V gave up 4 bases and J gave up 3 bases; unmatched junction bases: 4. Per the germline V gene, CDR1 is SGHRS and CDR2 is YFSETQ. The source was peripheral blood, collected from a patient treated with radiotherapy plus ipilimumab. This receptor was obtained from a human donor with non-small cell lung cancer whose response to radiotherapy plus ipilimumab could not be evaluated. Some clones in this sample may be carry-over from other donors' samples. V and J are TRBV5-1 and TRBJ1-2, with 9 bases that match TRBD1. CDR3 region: CASSPRQGDYGYTF. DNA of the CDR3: TGCGCCAGCAGCCCAAGACAGGGGGACTATGGCTACACCTTC.